Each of the 30 T cell receptor beta chains below was sequenced from the same sample in a study of breast tumors, draining lymph nodes, adjacent tissues. Axillary draining lymph nodes of breast cancer patients supplied the node samples. TCRdb passed the multiplex PCR reads through MiXCR, listing each CDR3 protein once. Here the sample spans some 83,000 distinct CDR3 sequences, roughly 19% being singletons. The sample comprised axillary lymph node tissue. These receptor sequences come from a female donor with breast cancer. Some clones in this sample may be carry-over from other donors' samples.

This clonotype occurred many times. The chain joins TRBV29-1 to TRBJ2-1; 9 bases fit TRBD1. The CDR3 is made up of 13 amino acids. Germline V gene lookup returns CDR1 SQVTM and CDR2 ANQGSEA. The CDR3: CSSQGTGPNEQFF. The CDR3, as DNA: TGCAGTTCCCAGGGGACAGGGCCCAATGAGCAGTTCTTC.

This clonotype has ten or more counts. This chain connects TRBV12-3 or TRBV12-4 to TRBJ2-7; TRBD2 matches 8 bases. The CDR3 has 16 residues. V was clipped by 3 bases and J by 6 bases; unmatched bases: 13. The CDR3 protein is CASSFTTGTRVAEQYF. CDR3 DNA sequence: TGTGCCAGCAGTTTTACCACCGGGACTAGGGTTGCCGAGCAGTACTTC.

The rearrangement uses TRBV6-5 and TRBJ1-2; D gene ambiguous. V gave up 5 bases and J gave up 9 bases, with 16 bases separating them. The germline gives CDR1 MNHEY, CDR2 SVGAGI. The CDR3 has 13 residues. The CDR3: CASSRNSGGSYTF. Written as DNA, the CDR3 is TGTGCCAGCAGTCGGAATTCGGGAGGCAGCTACACCTTC.

The table lists this clonotype with many counts. V is TRBV19 and J is TRBJ2-7; TRBD2 matches at 10 bases. Germline CDR1 LNHDA, CDR2 SQIVND (reference sequence). The CDR3 sequence is 16 residues long. Unmatched junction bases numbered 9, after V lost 4 bases and J lost 3 bases. Here the CDR3 DNA reads TGTGCCAGTAGTACCCGGGCTAGCGGGAGCTTCTACGAGCAGTACTTC. This sequence encodes CASSTRASGSFYEQYF.

V and J are TRBV28 and TRBJ1-1; D is uncertain. The V gene lost 2 bases and the J gene lost 1 base, with 8 bases spanning the gap. The CDR3 length is 14 residues. CDR1 and CDR2 (germline): MDHEN, SYDVKM. The CDR3 nucleotides read TGTGCCAGCAGTTTAGTGGGGTGGAACACTGAAGCTTTCTTT. This sequence encodes CASSLVGWNTEAFF. The complete variable domain, with remaining parts taken from reference TRBV28 and TRBJ1-1, reads DVKVTQSSRYLVKRTGEKVFLECVQDMDHENMFWYRQDPGLGLRLIYFSYDVKMKEKGDIPEGYSVSREKKERFSLILESASTNQTSMYLCASSLVGWNTEAFFGQGTRLTVV.

Many counts were recorded for this clonotype. V usage is TRBV2 and J usage is TRBJ1-3, with TRBD1 identical over 8 bases. Looked up from germline, CDR1 is SNHLY and CDR2 is FYNNEI. V trimming: 6 bases; J trimming: 0 bases; junction bases outside the gene matches: 4. This CDR3 spans 15 amino acids. CDR3 sequence: CASRWTGSSGNTIYF. The CDR3, as DNA: TGTGCCAGCAGATGGACAGGGAGCTCTGGAAACACCATATATTTT.

Regarding this clonotype: Since the CDR3 does not end with the conserved phenylalanine or tryptophan, this likely comes from a read error. The rearrangement joins TRBV20-1 to TRBJ2-7; 13 bases fit TRBD2. V shed 2 bases, J shed 7 bases, and the junction held 11 bases outside the gene matches. This CDR3 comprises 16 residues. Germline V gene data show CDR1 as DFQATT and CDR2 as SNEGSKA (reference sequence). The CDR3 region has the DNA TGCAGTGCTAGATCCTTCAGACTAGCGGGAGGTGGGGAGCAGTACCTC. Amino acid sequence: CSARSFRLAGGGEQYL.

This clonotype was picked up a small number of times. V usage is TRBV3-1 and J usage is TRBJ2-3, with 8 bases matching TRBD1. This CDR3 contains 16 residues. V lost 4 bases, J lost 2 bases, and 8 bases stayed unmatched. CDR1 and CDR2 (germline): LGHDT, YNNKEL (reference sequence). Here the CDR3 reads CASSPSGTGFTDTQYF. The DNA of the CDR3 is TGTGCCAGCAGCCCCTCTGGGACAGGATTCACAGATACGCAGTATTTT.

The CDR3 reads CASSQATSGNYEQYF. As DNA, the CDR3 is TGTGCCAGCAGCCAAGCTACTAGCGGGAACTACGAGCAGTACTTC. The rearrangement links TRBV3-1 to TRBJ2-7; 10 bases line up with TRBD2. This CDR3 has 15 amino acids. CDR1 LGHDT and CDR2 YNNKEL come from the germline V gene (reference sequence). Trimming cost V 1 base and J 3 bases; bases outside gene matches: 3.

In its sample, this clonotype was seen many times. The rearrangement uses TRBV5-6 and TRBJ2-7; 7 nucleotides align to TRBD2. V trimming: 4 bases; J trimming: 7 bases; junction bases outside the gene matches: 14. CDR3 length: 15 residues. Germline values: CDR1 SGHDT, CDR2 YYEEEE. CDR3: CASSPRGAGAREQYF. CDR3 coding DNA: TGTGCCAGCAGCCCGAGGGGTGCGGGAGCACGGGAGCAGTACTTC. Full variable domain (remainder filled in from reference TRBV5-6 and TRBJ2-7): DAGVTQSPTHLIKTRGQQVTLRCSPKSGHDTVSWYQQALGQGPQFIFQYYEEEERQRGNFPDRFSGHQFPNYSSELNVNALLLGDSALYLCASSPRGAGAREQYFGPGTRLTVT.

This clonotype was observed once. The V and J genes are TRBV28 and TRBJ1-2; 9 bases align to TRBD1. V dropped 4 bases and J dropped 8; count of bases not matched to a gene: 11. The CDR3 extends over 15 amino acids. Per the germline V gene, CDR1 is MDHEN and CDR2 is SYDVKM. Here the CDR3 DNA reads TGTGCCAGCAGTTCACCCCCAGGACAGGGGAGAGGCTACACCTTC. As protein: CASSSPPGQGRGYTF.

This clonotype was observed at least ten times. J is TRBJ2-1 and V is TRBV27, with 10 bases aligning to TRBD2. CDR3 size: 15 residues. The germline V gene has CDR1 MNHEY and CDR2 SMNVEV (reference sequence). J was trimmed by 8 bases and V by 5 bases; bases with no gene match: 9. This chain's CDR3 is CASSSLAGVLHEQFF. In DNA, the CDR3 is TGTGCCAGCAGTAGCCTAGCGGGAGTTTTGCATGAGCAGTTCTTC.

A note on this clonotype: This may be a read error: a much more frequent sequence differs by one nucleotide. This chain uses TRBV6-6 with TRBJ1-2, with D uncertain. CDR1 and CDR2 from the germline V gene are MNHNY and SVGAGI (reference sequence). This CDR3 has 13 amino acids. The V and J ends lost 6 bases and 6 bases respectively, with 14 bases between them. The CDR3 sequence: CASRLTYEHGYTF. The CDR3 DNA reads as TGTGCCAGCAGACTTACTTATGAGCATGGCTACACCTTC.

At least ten counts were recorded for this clonotype. The V gene is TRBV4-2, the J gene TRBJ2-7; no reliable D call. Per the germline V gene, CDR1 is LGHNA and CDR2 is YNFKEQ. Trimming removed 1 base at V and 2 bases at J, with 9 bases between. The CDR3 is made up of 14 amino acids. This CDR3 is CASSQGIGTYEQYF. CDR3 nucleotides: TGTGCCAGCAGCCAAGGGATAGGAACCTACGAGCAGTACTTC.

This clonotype was picked up many times. This chain uses TRBV7-2 with TRBJ2-7, with D tentatively TRBD2 (6 bases). CDR1 SGHTA and CDR2 FQGNSA come from the germline V gene. The CDR3 spans 13 residues. The germline V and J ends were trimmed by 3 bases and 2 bases, with 8 bases remaining between them. The CDR3 loop is CASSFGLTYEQYF. CDR3 nucleotides: TGTGCCAGCAGCTTCGGACTAACCTACGAGCAGTACTTC. Variable domain in full (rest from reference TRBV7-2 and TRBJ2-7): GAGVSQSPSNKVTEKGKDVELRCDPISGHTALYWYRQSLGQGLEFLIYFQGNSAPDKSGLPSDRFSAERTGGSVSTLTIQRTQQEDSAVYLCASSFGLTYEQYFGPGTRLTVT.

In this sample, this clonotype turned up many times. The V gene is TRBV4-2, the J gene TRBJ2-7; TRBD1 aligns across 7 bases. The CDR3 has 15 residues. Trimming removed 0 bases from V and 10 bases from J; junction bases left unmatched: 12. In germline, CDR1 is LGHNA, CDR2 YNFKEQ. As DNA, the CDR3 is TGTGCCAGCAGCCAAGATCGACAGGGATTTAACTTTCAGTACTTC. Translated, it gives CASSQDRQGFNFQYF.

This clonotype was observed many times. A read error may produce the germline difference seen at one junction end. The chain employs TRBV3-1 and TRBJ2-5; no clear D gene. Germline V gives CDR1 LGHDT, CDR2 YNNKEL (reference sequence). CDR3 length equals 11 residues. The CDR3 is CASSQAETQYF. The CDR3 coding sequence is TGTGCCAGCAGTCAAGCAGAGACCCAGTACTTC.

This clonotype showed up many times. The V and J genes are TRBV5-1 and TRBJ1-2; D ambiguous. Germline values: CDR1 SGHRS, CDR2 YFSETQ. Trimming took off 0 bases at V and 14 bases at J, with 11 bases between the two ends. This CDR3 has 11 residues. The CDR3 reads CASSLEGAQTF. CDR3 in DNA: TGCGCCAGCAGCTTGGAAGGTGCGCAAACCTTC.

There are many counts of this clonotype. This rearrangement joins TRBV5-1 to TRBJ2-1, with 7 bases that match TRBD1. The CDR3 length is 17 residues. After removal of 2 bases from V and 2 bases from J, the junction contained 10 bases not matched to a gene. Germline V gene data show CDR1 as SGHRS and CDR2 as YFSETQ. CDR3 nucleotides: TGCGCCAGCAGCTTCCCAACCGGGACAGAGCCCTACAATGAGCAGTTCTTC. It yields the protein CASSFPTGTEPYNEQFF.

This clonotype was detected many times. The gene calls are TRBV29-1 and TRBJ1-3, with unresolved D. V lost 3 bases, J lost 3 bases, and 12 bases lay in between. The germline V gene encodes CDR1 SQVTM and CDR2 ANQGSEA. The length of the CDR3 is 14 residues. CDR3 loop: CSVESGRDGNTIYF. The CDR3 region has the DNA TGCAGCGTTGAGTCCGGTCGCGATGGAAACACCATATATTTT.

The table lists this clonotype with many counts. J is TRBJ2-5 and V is TRBV15; D is unresolved. V was clipped by 1 base and J by 3 bases, with 6 bases between them. This CDR3 comprises 13 residues. The germline V gene encodes CDR1 LNHNV and CDR2 YYDKDF (reference sequence). CDR3 protein: CATSRVSEETQYF. The CDR3 DNA reads TGTGCCACCAGCAGAGTGTCCGAAGAGACCCAGTACTTC. The complete variable domain, with remaining parts taken from reference TRBV15 and TRBJ2-5, reads DAMVIQNPRYQVTQFGKPVTLSCSQTLNHNVMYWYQQKSSQAPKLLFHYYDKDFNNEADTPDNFQSRRPNTSFCFLDIRSPGLGDTAMYLCATSRVSEETQYFGPGTRLLVL.

This clonotype was recorded many times. V and J are TRBV5-1 and TRBJ2-7; unclear D gene. Trimming stripped 1 base from V and 0 bases from J, with 8 bases between. CDR1 SGHRS and CDR2 YFSETQ come from the germline V gene. There are 14 residues in the CDR3. The CDR3 protein is CASSLTASSYEQYF. CDR3 nucleotide sequence: TGCGCCAGCAGCTTGACCGCCAGCTCCTACGAGCAGTACTTC.

A note on this clonotype: A much larger clone lies a single base off, so this may be a read error. The chain links TRBV4-2 to TRBJ2-7; TRBD1 matches at 11 bases. The V gene's germline CDR1 is LGHNA and CDR2 YNFKEQ. CDR3 length: 15 amino acids. The CDR3 bases are TGTGCCAGCGGCCAAGGGACAGGGGGTTCCTACGAGCAGTACTTC. Protein sequence: CASGQGTGGSYEQYF.

This clonotype was detected many times. This rearrangement joins TRBV5-1 to TRBJ2-3; D might be TRBD2 (5 bases). The CDR3 has 14 amino acids. The germline CDR1 and CDR2 sequences are SGHRS and YFSETQ. V gave up 4 bases and J gave up 1 base, with 10 bases separating them. The CDR3 region has the DNA TGCGCCAGCAGCCCGAGGGCTGGCACAGATACGCAGTATTTT. Amino acids: CASSPRAGTDTQYF.

This clonotype has more than one count but fewer than ten. The chain is built from TRBV19 and TRBJ2-5, with D maybe TRBD2 (7 bases). The germline V and J ends were trimmed by 0 bases and 4 bases, with 21 bases remaining between them. CDR1 and CDR2 from the germline V gene are LNHDA and SQIVND (reference sequence). The CDR3 is 18 amino acids. For the CDR3, the DNA is TGTGCCAGTAGTATAGATCGGGGGGCTGGGGGCCCCGGAGAGACCCAGTACTTC. Protein: CASSIDRGAGGPGETQYF.

This clonotype was observed many times. J is TRBJ2-7 and V is TRBV6-5, with D perhaps TRBD2 (5 bases). Trimming shortened V by 6 bases and J by 5 bases, and 14 bases separated the two germline ends. CDR1 and CDR2 from the germline V gene are MNHEY and SVGAGI. The CDR3 totals 13 residues. The CDR3 nucleotides read TGTGCCAGCAGGCGGGTGGTCCTGGACGAGCAGTACTTC. Residues: CASRRVVLDEQYF.

This clonotype was seen ten or more times. The chain couples TRBV7-9 to TRBJ2-2; 8 bases match TRBD1. Per the germline V gene, CDR1 is SEHNR and CDR2 is FQNEAQ (reference sequence). V lost 5 bases, J lost 7 bases, and 6 bases stayed unmatched. This CDR3 has 14 amino acids. Here the CDR3 DNA reads TGTGCCAGCAGCACCGGACAGGGCCGCGGGGAGCTGTTTTTT. The encoded protein is CASSTGQGRGELFF.

This clonotype has ten or more counts. This chain uses TRBV7-3 with TRBJ2-1; 7 bases match TRBD2. The CDR3 sequence is 16 residues long. The V gene's germline CDR1 is SGHTA and CDR2 FQGTGA. V lost 5 bases, J lost 0 bases, and 7 bases stayed unmatched. The CDR3 bases are TGTGCCAGCAGCCTACCTTCTAGCGGCTCCTACAATGAGCAGTTCTTC. Translated: CASSLPSSGSYNEQFF.

In this sample, this clonotype turned up many times. With a much larger clone just one base away, this may be a read error. This sequence joins TRBV6-4 and TRBJ2-2; D ambiguous. From germline, CDR1 is MRHNA and CDR2 SNTAGT. This CDR3 comprises 12 residues. Trimming took off 6 bases at V and 0 bases at J, with 2 bases between the two ends. CDR3 amino acids: CASRTNTGELFF. The DNA of the CDR3 is TGTGCCAGCAGGACGAACACCGGGGAGCTGTTTTTT.

This clonotype was recorded at least ten times. This rearrangement joins TRBV19 to TRBJ1-5, with TRBD1 matching over 8 bases. Per germline, CDR1 LNHDA and CDR2 SQIVND (reference sequence). CDR3 length: 17 amino acids. Unmatched junction bases numbered 8, after V lost 4 bases and J lost 0 bases. This CDR3 is CASSRTGSIYSNQPQHF. The CDR3 bases are TGTGCCAGTAGTAGGACAGGGTCGATCTATAGCAATCAGCCCCAGCATTTT.